These 20 T cell receptor beta chains originate from one sample sequenced in a study of T cells in Graves' hyperthyroidism and ophthalmopathy. Researchers took RNA transcripts and amplified the TCR beta CDR3 regions from them. A first-round RT-PCR of the TCR CDR3 used the HTBI primer set. TCRdb itself ran the multiplex PCR reads through MiXCR, one entry per CDR3 protein. Counted here are hundreds of thousands of distinct CDR3 sequences, around 13% occurring once; the ten biggest clones make up about 15%. The sample was blood. These receptors came from a middle-aged woman with Graves' hyperthyroidism.

This clonotype came up many times. The rearrangement joins TRBV7-2 to TRBJ1-2, with TRBD1 matching over 7 bases. The trim removed 5 bases at V and 0 bases at J, leaving 6 bases unmatched. The CDR3 sequence is 15 residues long. Per the germline V gene, CDR1 is SGHTA and CDR2 is FQGNSA. In nucleotides, the CDR3 is TGTGCCAGCAGCGTCCCGGGACAGCCTAACTATGGCTACACCTTC. It codes for CASSVPGQPNYGYTF.

This clonotype came up many times. The chain carries TRBV2 and TRBJ2-7, with 7 bases that match TRBD2. The CDR3 runs to 14 residues. With 5 bases clipped from V and 5 bases from J, the junction kept 9 bases outside the gene matches. CDR1 is SNHLY and CDR2 is FYNNEI in the germline V gene. CDR3 bases: TGTGCCAGCAGTCTTCTGGCGGGAGTGAACGAGCAGTACTTC. It encodes CASSLLAGVNEQYF.

The gene calls are TRBV5-6 and TRBJ1-4; D may be TRBD1 (5 bases). V was cut by 1 base and J by 4 bases, with 11 bases left in between. The CDR3 has 15 amino acids. Germline V gene lookup returns CDR1 SGHDT and CDR2 YYEEEE. CDR3 DNA: TGTGCCAGCAGCTTGTATCGGGGGAATAATGAAAAACTGTTTTTT. This sequence encodes CASSLYRGNNEKLFF. Drawing the rest from reference TRBV5-6 and TRBJ1-4, the complete variable domain is DAGVTQSPTHLIKTRGQQVTLRCSPKSGHDTVSWYQQALGQGPQFIFQYYEEEERQRGNFPDRFSGHQFPNYSSELNVNALLLGDSALYLCASSLYRGNNEKLFFGSGTQLSVL.

This clonotype was recorded many times. The V call is TRBV24-1, the J call TRBJ2-1; 8 positions match TRBD2. CDR1 and CDR2 (germline): KGHDR, SFDVKD. V lost 3 bases to trimming and J lost 1 base; unmatched junction nucleotides: 4. This CDR3 has 16 residues. CDR3 amino acids: CATSDPGGGSYNEQFF. CDR3 sequence (DNA): TGTGCCACCAGTGATCCCGGGGGGGGATCCTACAATGAGCAGTTCTTC.

The chain recombines TRBV24-1 with TRBJ2-3, with a weak D call TRBD1 (6 bases). The V gene lost 4 bases and the J gene lost 4 bases, with 8 bases spanning the gap. Germline assignment: CDR1 KGHDR and CDR2 SFDVKD. This CDR3 contains 13 residues. CDR3 nucleotides: TGTGCCACCAGTGACAGGGGACCAGATACGCAGTATTTT. This encodes CATSDRGPDTQYF.

CDR3: CASSLDAGAGETQYF. The CDR3 coding sequence is TGTGCCAGCAGCTTGGACGCGGGAGCGGGAGAGACCCAGTACTTC. The chain is built from TRBV5-8 and TRBJ2-5; 7 bases align to TRBD2. J was trimmed by 4 bases and V by 0 bases; bases with no gene match: 6. Germline values: CDR1 SGHTS, CDR2 YDEGEE. The CDR3 runs 15 residues.

J is TRBJ2-5 and V is TRBV19, with a possible D match to TRBD2 (5 bases). V dropped 5 bases and J dropped 2 bases, with 12 bases sitting between them. This CDR3 region has 14 residues. The V gene's germline CDR1 is LNHDA and CDR2 SQIVND (reference sequence). CDR3 in amino acids: CASSADGGQETQYF. As DNA, the CDR3 is TGTGCCAGTAGTGCGGATGGAGGACAAGAGACCCAGTACTTC.

Regarding this clonotype: It may be a read error: a sequence one base away is much more abundant. The final CDR3 position lacks the conserved phenylalanine or tryptophan, pointing to a likely read error. J is TRBJ2-5 and V is TRBV7-9; TRBD1 might be the D (5 bases). V was cut by 7 bases and J by 4 bases, with 10 bases left in between. The germline V gene encodes CDR1 SEHNR and CDR2 FQNEAQ (reference sequence). The CDR3 is 12 residues long. DNA for the CDR3: TGTGCCAGCACAGGGAACGGAGAGACCCAGTACTCC. This translates into CASTGNGETQYS.

The gene calls are TRBV15 and TRBJ1-6; no firm D call. The CDR3 length is 14 residues. Looked up from germline, CDR1 is LNHNV and CDR2 is YYDKDF (reference sequence). The V end lost 4 bases, the J end lost 7 bases, and 11 bases lay between the germline ends. For the CDR3, the DNA is TGTGCCACCAGCACCCTCCCAGAGAATTCACCCCTCCACTTT. It codes for CATSTLPENSPLHF.

This clonotype appeared a few times. The chain carries TRBV19 and TRBJ1-4; TRBD1 is a possible D gene (5 bases). The length of the CDR3 is 16 residues. Germline CDR1 and CDR2: LNHDA and SQIVND (reference sequence). Trimming took 5 bases from V and 7 from J, leaving 20 bases between them. In DNA, the CDR3 is TGTGCCAGTAGTGCAGGGAAACTGACATCTGGTGAAAAACTGTTTTTT. Its protein product is CASSAGKLTSGEKLFF.

This rearrangement joins TRBV6-1 to TRBJ2-5; tentatively, D is TRBD1 (6 bases). The V gene lost 10 bases and the J gene lost 3 bases, with 12 bases spanning the gap. Germline V gene lookup returns CDR1 MNHNS and CDR2 SASEGT. This CDR3 contains 12 residues. CDR3 protein: CATWGRKETQYF. CDR3 bases: TGTGCCACCTGGGGGCGGAAAGAGACCCAGTACTTC.

This clonotype was seen at least ten times. The chain couples TRBV2 to TRBJ1-2; no definite D call. V was pared by 1 base and J by 6 bases, with 15 bases between. CDR1 is SNHLY, CDR2 FYNNEI, per germline. CDR3 length: 15 residues. The CDR3 sequence: CASSEVSPRWDGYTF. The DNA for the CDR3 is TGTGCCAGCAGTGAAGTAAGCCCCCGCTGGGATGGCTACACCTTC.

This clonotype was seen many times. CDR3 in DNA: TGTGCCAGCAGTTCTCCTGGGGCAGTGGATGGCTACACCTTC. It translates to CASSSPGAVDGYTF. The chain couples TRBV28 to TRBJ1-2, with D possibly matching TRBD1 (5 bases). CDR1 is MDHEN, CDR2 SYDVKM, per germline. Trimming removed 4 bases at V and 6 bases at J, with 15 bases between. The CDR3 covers 14 residues.

J is TRBJ2-2 and V is TRBV29-1, with a weak D call TRBD1 (5 bases). With 5 bases removed from V and 5 bases from J, the gap between germline ends came to 15 bases. Germline loops: CDR1 SQVTM, CDR2 ANQGSEA. This CDR3 has 14 amino acids. The CDR3 DNA reads as TGCAGCGTTAATGAAGGGGCGGAAACCGGGGAGCTGTTTTTT. Encoded protein: CSVNEGAETGELFF.

V and J are TRBV20-1 and TRBJ1-5; maybe TRBD1 (5 bases). Germline assignment: CDR1 DFQATT and CDR2 SNEGSKA (reference sequence). V gave up 4 bases and J gave up 0 bases, with 13 bases separating them. This CDR3 contains 15 residues. The chain's CDR3 is CSATGTDYSNQPQHF. CDR3 nucleotide sequence: TGCAGTGCTACCGGGACTGACTATAGCAATCAGCCCCAGCATTTT.

The chain has TRBV11-2 and TRBJ1-3; D is uncertain. This CDR3 has 17 amino acids. V lost 0 bases, J lost 0 bases, and 12 bases lay in between. CDR1 and CDR2 (germline): SGHAT, FQNNGV. The CDR3 loop reads CASSLEGGINSGNTIYF. The CDR3, as DNA: TGTGCCAGCAGCTTAGAAGGAGGTATCAACTCTGGAAACACCATATATTTT.

The gene calls are TRBV20-1 and TRBJ2-5, with 9 bases that match TRBD2. This CDR3 comprises 13 residues. The ends lost 1 base at V and 6 bases at J; junction bases unmatched: 3. Germline CDR1 reads DFQATT; CDR2 reads SNEGSKA (reference sequence). The CDR3 is CSARGLAEQTQYF. CDR3 DNA sequence: TGCAGTGCTAGAGGACTAGCGGAACAGACCCAGTACTTC.

This chain joins TRBV12-3 or TRBV12-4 and TRBJ2-3, with D unclear. The V and J ends lost 3 bases and 4 bases respectively, with 14 bases between them. The CDR3 spans 15 residues. The CDR3 here is CASSFSQLRPDTQYF. CDR3 in DNA: TGTGCCAGCAGTTTTAGTCAGTTGCGCCCAGATACGCAGTATTTT.

In its sample, this clonotype was seen a few times. The DNA for the CDR3 is TGCAGTGCTAGAGATCGGGGGAGGGGACAGCCCACAGATACGCAGTATTTT. This encodes CSARDRGRGQPTDTQYF. The rearrangement uses TRBV20-1 and TRBJ2-3; tentatively, D is TRBD1 or TRBD2 (7 bases each). This CDR3 region has 17 residues. Germline CDR1 DFQATT, CDR2 SNEGSKA (reference sequence). Deletions cut 0 bases from V and 2 bases from J, with 18 bases between.

This clonotype has at least ten counts. The rearrangement joins TRBV7-9 to TRBJ2-1; 13 bases match TRBD2. This CDR3 comprises 15 residues. The junction had 4 bases not matched to a gene; V was cut back by 3 bases and J by 8 bases. Germline values: CDR1 SEHNR, CDR2 FQNEAQ (reference sequence). The CDR3 DNA sequence: TGTGCCAGCAGCTTCGGACTAGCGGGAGAGGATGAGCAGTTCTTC. This encodes CASSFGLAGEDEQFF.